A selection of T cell receptor beta chains follows, all from one sample in a study of identical twins' blood T cells. Each CDR3 protein gets one entry after TCRdb re-called the 5' RACE reads with MiXCR. The data hold a few hundred thousand distinct CDR3 sequences, with roughly 30% observed a single time. Sequencing was carried out using PBMCs. The receptors come from a woman aged 18-50 years in good health. CDR3s include the opening cysteine and the closing phenylalanine or tryptophan. Each record gives: CDR3 protein, CDR3 DNA, clone size, D gene, J gene, V gene. The D gene is left open where the match is weak. A row's size may be missing; if present it is once, few, many or a size class.

CDR3: CAWTGTFLRAFF
DNA: TGTGCCTGGACCGGGACCTTTTTGAGAGCTTTCTTT
size: .
D: .
J: TRBJ1-1
V: TRBV30

CDR3: CASSWRSREAKNIQYF
DNA: TGTGCCAGCAGCTGGCGTAGCAGGGAGGCCAAAAACATTCAGTACTTC
size: .
D: .
J: TRBJ2-4
V: TRBV7-8

CDR3: CSAGGSGTADGKLFF
DNA: TGCAGTGCTGGGGGTTCCGGGACAGCGGACGGAAAACTGTTTTTT
size: .
D: TRBD1
J: TRBJ1-4
V: TRBV20-1

CDR3: CASSLVGGGFGQETQYF
DNA: TGTGCTAGCAGCTTAGTGGGAGGGGGTTTTGGCCAAGAGACCCAGTACTTC
size: .
D: .
J: TRBJ2-5
V: TRBV7-8

CDR3: CASSSADSYEQYF
DNA: TGTGCCAGCAGCTCCGCAGACTCCTACGAGCAGTACTTC
size: many
D: .
J: TRBJ2-7
V: TRBV7-8

CDR3: CASSEGTGIVQQYF
DNA: TGCGCCAGCAGTGAAGGGACAGGGATCGTTCAGCAGTACTTC
size: .
D: TRBD1
J: TRBJ2-7
V: TRBV10-1

CDR3: CAISGLQTGFDEQYF
DNA: TGTGCCATCAGTGGCCTACAAACAGGATTCGACGAGCAGTACTTC
size: .
D: .
J: TRBJ2-7
V: TRBV10-3

CDR3: CSGGTMYNEQFF
DNA: TGCAGCGGCGGGACTATGTACAATGAGCAGTTCTTC
size: few
D: TRBD2
J: TRBJ2-1
V: TRBV29-1

CDR3: CASSARGGNNEQFF
DNA: TGTGCCAGCAGTGCCCGGGGGGGCAACAATGAGCAGTTCTTC
size: .
D: TRBD2
J: TRBJ2-1
V: TRBV6-4

CDR3: CASSGHQGHNHYEQYF
DNA: TGTGCCAGCAGTGGACATCAGGGCCACAACCACTACGAGCAGTACTTC
size: few
D: .
J: TRBJ2-7
V: TRBV25-1

CDR3: CAISESKAGGYVEQFF
DNA: TGTGCCATCAGTGAGTCCAAAGCGGGAGGGTACGTTGAGCAGTTCTTC
size: .
D: TRBD2
J: TRBJ2-1
V: TRBV10-3

CDR3: CASSYSRTSGNTIYF
DNA: TGTGCCAGCAGTTACTCCAGGACTTCTGGAAACACCATATATTTT
size: .
D: .
J: TRBJ1-3
V: TRBV6-5

CDR3: CASSSSQQETQYF
DNA: TGTGCCAGCTCTTCATCACAGCAAGAGACCCAGTACTTC
size: .
D: .
J: TRBJ2-5
V: TRBV18

CDR3: CASSSSHRVSSGELFF
DNA: TGTGCCAGCAGTTCGTCCCACAGGGTCTCGTCCGGGGAGCTGTTTTTT
size: .
D: .
J: TRBJ2-2
V: TRBV27

CDR3: CASSQVPRDPLTDTQYF
DNA: TGTGCCAGCAGCCAAGTACCCCGGGACCCGTTAACAGATACGCAGTATTTT
size: few
D: .
J: TRBJ2-3
V: TRBV14

CDR3: CASSLFATPDDEKLFF
DNA: TGTGCCAGCAGCTTGTTTGCAACGCCGGACGATGAAAAACTGTTTTTT
size: .
D: .
J: TRBJ1-4
V: TRBV7-2

CDR3: CSVGTSGNPQSRRNEQFF
DNA: TGCAGCGTGGGGACTAGCGGGAATCCCCAATCCCGTCGCAATGAGCAGTTCTTC
size: .
D: TRBD2
J: TRBJ2-1
V: TRBV29-1

CDR3: CASRGLVSHEQFF
DNA: TGTGCCAGCCGCGGACTAGTTTCCCATGAGCAGTTCTTC
size: .
D: TRBD2
J: TRBJ2-1
V: TRBV28

CDR3: CASSALKNPYEQYF
DNA: TGTGCCAGCAGTGCCCTTAAGAACCCCTACGAGCAGTACTTC
size: many
D: .
J: TRBJ2-7
V: TRBV2

CDR3: CSARLGQVNTEAFF
DNA: TGCAGTGCTAGATTGGGACAGGTGAACACTGAAGCTTTCTTT
size: few
D: TRBD1
J: TRBJ1-1
V: TRBV20-1

CDR3: CASSFSKLSLPGNEQFF
DNA: TGCGCCAGCAGCTTCTCCAAGCTATCCCTTCCAGGCAATGAGCAGTTCTTC
size: .
D: .
J: TRBJ2-1
V: TRBV5-1

CDR3: CSARSSQGARYEQYF
DNA: TGCAGTGCTAGGTCCTCACAGGGGGCTAGGTACGAGCAGTACTTC
size: .
D: TRBD1
J: TRBJ2-7
V: TRBV20-1

CDR3: CASSSWGVTEAFF
DNA: TGTGCCAGCAGCTCGTGGGGGGTAACTGAAGCTTTCTTT
size: few
D: .
J: TRBJ1-1
V: TRBV11-2

CDR3: CASSVPGTGGYNEQFF
DNA: TGTGCCAGCAGCGTTCCTGGGACAGGGGGCTACAATGAGCAGTTCTTC
size: .
D: TRBD1
J: TRBJ2-1
V: TRBV7-2

CDR3: CTSSMLGGQPQHF
DNA: TGTACCAGCAGCATGTTGGGGGGTCAGCCCCAGCATTTT
size: once
D: .
J: TRBJ1-5
V: TRBV3-2

CDR3: CASSRTASSYNEQFF
DNA: TGTGCCAGCAGTCGGACGGCGAGCTCCTACAATGAGCAGTTCTTC
size: .
D: .
J: TRBJ2-1
V: TRBV12-3/TRBV12-4

CDR3: CASSRGEGRYGYTF
DNA: TGTGCCAGCAGCCGAGGGGAGGGACGCTATGGCTACACCTTC
size: few
D: .
J: TRBJ1-2
V: TRBV6-5

CDR3: CASSFREVGELFF
DNA: TGTGCCAGCAGTTTCAGGGAGGTCGGGGAGCTGTTTTTT
size: .
D: .
J: TRBJ2-2
V: TRBV25-1

CDR3: CASSRTGVTGELFF
DNA: TGTGCCAGTAGTAGGACAGGCGTAACCGGGGAGCTGTTTTTT
size: .
D: TRBD1
J: TRBJ2-2
V: TRBV19

CDR3: CASSFRQGEAIYGYTF
DNA: TGTGCCAGCAGCTTCAGACAGGGGGAGGCAATCTATGGCTACACCTTC
size: few
D: TRBD1
J: TRBJ1-2
V: TRBV5-8

CDR3: CSVTNWDLTEAFF
DNA: TGCAGCGTGACTAATTGGGACCTCACTGAAGCTTTCTTT
size: many
D: .
J: TRBJ1-1
V: TRBV29-1

CDR3: CASSLDTNTQYF
DNA: TGTGCCAGCAGCTTAGATACGAATACGCAGTATTTT
size: .
D: .
J: TRBJ2-3
V: TRBV7-2

CDR3: CASSLVASGRITYNEQFF
DNA: TGTGCCAGCAGCTTAGTAGCTAGCGGGAGGATAACCTACAATGAGCAGTTCTTC
size: .
D: TRBD2
J: TRBJ2-1
V: TRBV11-2